The 26 T cell receptor beta chains below all came from one sample that was sequenced in a study of CD8+ T cells in alopecia areata. cDNA serving as the sequencing template came from extracted, reverse transcribed RNA. Produced via immunoSEQ multiplex PCR; TCRdb's table is partial and in-frame only. The sample includes roughly 180,000 clones, 40% to 65% seen only once; the top ten take roughly a tenth. Treatment specified: oral pan-JAK inhibitor, 5-10 mg twice daily. The sequences come from CD8+ T cells sorted from blood, collected around week 54, from a patient treated with tofacitinib. The source is a human donor with alopecia areata.

The chain joins TRBV5-1 to TRBJ2-7, with TRBD1 matching over 8 bases. V trimming: 2 bases; J trimming: 4 bases; junction bases outside the gene matches: 2. Per germline, CDR1 SGHRS and CDR2 YFSETQ. The CDR3 has 13 residues. CDR3 residues: CASSLWTGYEQYF. CDR3 in DNA: TGCGCCAGCAGCTTATGGACAGGGTACGAGCAGTACTTC. Supplemented by reference TRBV5-1 and TRBJ2-7, the full variable domain reads KAGVTQTPRYLIKTRGQQVTLSCSPISGHRSVSWYQQTPGQGLQFLFEYFSETQRNKGNFPGRFSGRQFSNSRSEMNVSTLELGDSALYLCASSLWTGYEQYFGPGTRLTVT.

The gene calls are TRBV7-9 and TRBJ2-2; 11 positions agree with TRBD1. V was clipped by 4 bases and J by 6 bases; unmatched bases: 7. CDR3 length: 16 amino acids. The V gene's germline CDR1 is SEHNR and CDR2 FQNEAQ (reference sequence). The CDR3 sequence is CASSWEDRGPAGELFF. The CDR3 DNA sequence: TGTGCCAGCAGCTGGGAGGACAGGGGGCCCGCCGGGGAGCTGTTTTTT.

The V call is TRBV10-3, the J call TRBJ1-5; D not resolved. Between the trimmed V and J ends, which lost 10 bases and 0 bases, there was a span of 10 bases. This CDR3 spans 13 amino acids. Germline lookup yields CDR1 ENHRY and CDR2 SYGVKD. The CDR3 nucleotides read TGTGCCACCCGGATGGATAGCAATCAGCCCCAGCATTTT. It encodes CATRMDSNQPQHF.

This clone has just a few counts. This sequence joins TRBV11-2 and TRBJ2-7; D may be TRBD2 (6 bases). V lost 5 bases, J lost 2 bases, and 16 bases lay in between. The CDR3 runs 15 residues. From germline, CDR1 is SGHAT and CDR2 FQNNGV. The CDR3 sequence: CASSPGSGRTYEQYF. The DNA of the CDR3 is TGTGCCAGCAGCCCGGGAAGCGGGCGAACCTACGAGCAGTACTTC.

The rearrangement links TRBV10-3 to TRBJ2-5, with 8 bases lining up with TRBD2. The CDR3 extends over 16 amino acids. The ends lost 0 bases at V and 2 bases at J; junction bases unmatched: 5. Germline CDR1 ENHRY, CDR2 SYGVKD. DNA for the CDR3: TGTGCCATCAGTGAGTCTCTAGCGGGCGTTCAAGAGACCCAGTACTTC. This gives the protein CAISESLAGVQETQYF.

As regards this clone: This is likely a read error, given that the CDR3 carries no conserved phenylalanine or tryptophan at its end. The chain has TRBV11-2 and TRBJ1-2, with D uncertain. Germline CDR1 reads SGHAT; CDR2 reads FQNNGV. The CDR3 length is 15 residues. The V gene lost 1 base and the J gene lost 3 bases, with 12 bases spanning the gap. Here the CDR3 DNA reads TGTGCCAGCAGCTTAGTTTACCGTTCGGACTATGGCTACACCCTC. Translating gives CASSLVYRSDYGYTL.

In its sample, this clone was seen a few times. This sequence joins TRBV29-1 and TRBJ2-7; D is unclear. V was shortened by 4 bases and J by 5 bases, with 6 bases between the two germline ends. The CDR3 length is 10 residues. Germline CDR1 SQVTM, CDR2 ANQGSEA. The CDR3 DNA sequence: TGCAGCGTTGTGGGGAACGAGCAGTACTTC. Amino acid sequence: CSVVGNEQYF.

The chain uses TRBV4-1 and TRBJ1-5, with 9 bases that match TRBD1. Germline assignment: CDR1 MGHRA and CDR2 YSYEKL. With 5 bases clipped from V and 0 bases from J, the junction kept 8 bases outside the gene matches. This CDR3 has 17 residues. The CDR3, as DNA: TGCGCCAGCAGCGACGGAACAGGGGGCTTTAGCAATCAGCCCCAGCATTTT. Its translation is CASSDGTGGFSNQPQHF.

The chain is built from TRBV29-1 and TRBJ1-1; D may be TRBD1 (6 bases). This CDR3 is built from 13 residues. V lost 1 base and J lost 5, with 11 bases in between. Germline loops: CDR1 SQVTM, CDR2 ANQGSEA. Written as DNA, the CDR3 is TGCAGCGTTGAAGGAGGTACAGGGACTGAAGCTTTCTTT. Translation: CSVEGGTGTEAFF.

In its sample, this clone was seen a few times. This chain joins TRBV5-6 and TRBJ2-1; D might be TRBD1 or TRBD2, each matching 5 bases. Per the germline V gene, CDR1 is SGHDT and CDR2 is YYEEEE. The CDR3 totals 10 residues. With 6 bases removed from V and 9 bases from J, the gap between germline ends came to 7 bases. This chain's CDR3 is CASMGVEQFF. Written as DNA, the CDR3 is TGTGCCAGCATGGGGGTTGAGCAGTTCTTC.

The V call is TRBV27, the J call TRBJ2-4; no reliable D call. The V gene lost 7 bases and the J gene lost 15 bases, with 16 bases spanning the gap. Per the germline V gene, CDR1 is MNHEY and CDR2 is SMNVEV (reference sequence). The CDR3 has 11 amino acids. The CDR3 sequence is CASTSGEVSYF. The CDR3 DNA reads as TGTGCCAGCACCTCGGGCGAAGTTTCGTACTTC.

This clone has a handful of counts. The V and J genes are TRBV27 and TRBJ1-1, with D possibly matching TRBD1 (5 bases). This CDR3 comprises 14 residues. Per the germline V gene, CDR1 is MNHEY and CDR2 is SMNVEV (reference sequence). Trimming cost V 10 bases and J 1 base, with 16 bases left between them. For the CDR3, the DNA is TGTGCCACTCGATCGACCGGACAGAACACTGAAGCTTTCTTT. Translated: CATRSTGQNTEAFF.

This chain joins TRBV6-6 and TRBJ2-5, with D perhaps TRBD2 (5 bases). Trimming cost V 6 bases and J 3 bases, with 5 bases left between them. Germline lookup yields CDR1 MNHNY and CDR2 SVGAGI (reference sequence). The CDR3 is 11 amino acids. CDR3 in DNA: TGTGCCAGCAGGAGGGAAGAGACCCAGTACTTC. Protein product: CASRREETQYF.

CDR3 region: CASSQVGTVDTQYF. In nucleotides, the CDR3 is TGCGCCAGCAGCCAAGTGGGGACGGTAGATACGCAGTATTTT. V is TRBV4-3 and J is TRBJ2-3; D assignment may be TRBD1 or TRBD2 (5 bases each). Trimming left V 1 base short and J 5 bases short, with 10 bases between. This CDR3 has 14 residues. Germline V CDR1 and CDR2: LGHNA, YSLEER.

This clone came up a few times. The chain employs TRBV18 and TRBJ2-7; TRBD2 is a possible D gene (6 bases). Trimming cost V 5 bases and J 1 base, with 15 bases left between them. CDR3 length: 15 amino acids. Germline assignment: CDR1 KGHSH and CDR2 LQKENI. The CDR3 coding sequence is TGTGCCAGCTCAAAAAAGGCGGGGTCATCCTACGAGCAGTACTTC. The encoded protein is CASSKKAGSSYEQYF. Full variable domain (rest looked up from reference TRBV18 and TRBJ2-7): NAGVMQNPRHLVRRRGQEARLRCSPMKGHSHVYWYRQLPEEGLKFMVYLQKENIIDESGMPKERFSAEFPKEGPSILRIQQVVRGDSAAYFCASSKKAGSSYEQYFGPGTRLTVT.

This clone was counted only a few times. The rearrangement links TRBV29-1 to TRBJ2-1; D is possibly TRBD1 (6 bases). The CDR3 runs 16 residues. Germline-derived CDR1 and CDR2 are SQVTM and ANQGSEA. V was shortened by 7 bases and J by 6 bases, with 25 bases between the two germline ends. In DNA, the CDR3 is TGCAGCGCGAGTATGAGGCAGGGGAAGGGTGGCAATGAGCAGTTCTTC. Its translation is CSASMRQGKGGNEQFF.

This clone showed up just a few times. The chain combines TRBV19 with TRBJ2-7, with 7 bases aligning to TRBD1. Looked up from germline, CDR1 is LNHDA and CDR2 is SQIVND (reference sequence). The CDR3 length is 14 residues. V dropped 5 bases and J dropped 0; count of bases not matched to a gene: 4. For the CDR3, the DNA is TGTGCCAGTAGTCGACAGGGCGTCTCCTACGAGCAGTACTTC. Encoded protein: CASSRQGVSYEQYF.

This clone was detected only once. The chain has TRBV7-9 and TRBJ2-3; 8 nucleotides agree with TRBD2. Trimming at V came to 2 bases and at J to 2 bases, leaving 6 bases not matched to a gene. The CDR3 extends over 16 amino acids. Per germline, CDR1 SEHNR and CDR2 FQNEAQ (reference sequence). The CDR3: CASSLRLAGFTDTQYF. Here the CDR3 DNA reads TGTGCCAGCAGCTTACGGCTAGCGGGTTTCACAGATACGCAGTATTTT. The whole variable domain, remainder taken from reference TRBV7-9 and TRBJ2-3, is DTGVSQNPRHKITKRGQNVTFRCDPISEHNRLYWYRQTLGQGPEFLTYFQNEAQLEKSRLLSDRFSAERPKGSFSTLEIQRTEQGDSAMYLCASSLRLAGFTDTQYFGPGTRLTVL.

CDR3 sequence: CASRGQGNTGELFF. The CDR3 DNA sequence: TGTGCCAGCAGGGGACAGGGGAACACCGGGGAGCTGTTTTTT. The chain carries TRBV2 and TRBJ2-2, with 9 bases lining up with TRBD1. CDR1 is SNHLY and CDR2 is FYNNEI in the germline V gene. This CDR3 is 14 amino acids long. With 6 bases clipped from V and 1 base from J, the junction kept 0 bases outside the gene matches.

The chain employs TRBV7-6 and TRBJ1-1, with TRBD1 matching 11 bases. The V gene end was trimmed by 5 bases and the J gene end by 9 bases; junction bases not matched to a gene: 2. The CDR3 sequence is 12 residues long. CDR1 and CDR2 (germline): SGHVS, FNYEAQ. The CDR3, as DNA: TGTGCCAGCAGCCCGGACAGGGGGCAAGCTTTCTTT. This encodes CASSPDRGQAFF. Full variable domain (outside the CDR3, taken from reference TRBV7-6 and TRBJ1-1): GAGVSQSPRYKVTKRGQDVALRCDPISGHVSLYWYRQALGQGPEFLTYFNYEAQQDKSGLPNDRFSAERPEGSISTLTIQRTEQRDSAMYRCASSPDRGQAFFGQGTRLTVV.

The rearrangement joins TRBV30 to TRBJ1-1; possible D gene TRBD1, 5 bases. V lost 3 bases, J lost 6 bases, and 14 bases lay in between. CDR3 length equals 13 residues. Per germline, CDR1 GTSNPN and CDR2 SVGIG (reference sequence). The CDR3 DNA sequence: TGTGCCTGGAGCACAACAGGTTTGTCTGAAGCTTTCTTT. Residues: CAWSTTGLSEAFF.

J is TRBJ2-5 and V is TRBV13, with 9 bases matching TRBD1. The J segment lost 5 bases and the V segment lost 3 bases, leaving 1 base of the junction unmatched. Germline V gene lookup returns CDR1 PRHDT and CDR2 FYEKMQ (reference sequence). CDR3 size: 13 residues. In DNA form, the CDR3 reads TGTGCCAGCAGCTTCGACAGGGGGGAGACCCAGTACTTC. This translates into CASSFDRGETQYF.

The chain joins TRBV30 to TRBJ2-7; 12 bases agree with TRBD2. Germline V CDR1 and CDR2: GTSNPN, SVGIG (reference sequence). The V gene end was trimmed by 0 bases and the J gene end by 3 bases; junction bases not matched to a gene: 6. The CDR3 sequence is 16 residues long. CDR3 amino acids: CAWSVGTSGPHYEQYF. The CDR3 DNA reads TGTGCCTGGAGTGTCGGGACTAGCGGGCCTCACTACGAGCAGTACTTC.

The table lists this clone with a few counts. The chain employs TRBV18 and TRBJ2-7; D not resolved. Trimming took off 3 bases at V and 3 bases at J, with 15 bases between the two ends. The germline V gene has CDR1 KGHSH and CDR2 LQKENI. The CDR3 totals 15 residues. CDR3 amino acids: CASSPSVSSLYEQYF. The CDR3 nucleotides are TGTGCCAGCTCACCGTCGGTGAGCAGCCTCTACGAGCAGTACTTC.

This clone showed up just a few times. The CDR3 coding sequence is TGTGCCAGCAGCTCCTTCCCCTACGAGCAGTACTTC. Translating gives CASSSFPYEQYF. The V and J genes are TRBV7-9 and TRBJ2-7; D gene ambiguous. CDR3 length: 12 amino acids. Trimming left V 4 bases short and J 2 bases short, with 6 bases between. The V gene's germline CDR1 is SEHNR and CDR2 FQNEAQ (reference sequence).

In its sample, this clone was seen once. The V gene is TRBV5-6, the J gene TRBJ2-5, with 10 nucleotides matching TRBD1. Trimming removed 4 bases from V and 5 bases from J; junction bases left unmatched: 5. The CDR3 covers 14 residues. In germline, CDR1 is SGHDT, CDR2 YYEEEE. This CDR3 reads CASSAGTGDETQYF. DNA for the CDR3: TGTGCCAGCAGCGCCGGGACAGGGGATGAGACCCAGTACTTC.